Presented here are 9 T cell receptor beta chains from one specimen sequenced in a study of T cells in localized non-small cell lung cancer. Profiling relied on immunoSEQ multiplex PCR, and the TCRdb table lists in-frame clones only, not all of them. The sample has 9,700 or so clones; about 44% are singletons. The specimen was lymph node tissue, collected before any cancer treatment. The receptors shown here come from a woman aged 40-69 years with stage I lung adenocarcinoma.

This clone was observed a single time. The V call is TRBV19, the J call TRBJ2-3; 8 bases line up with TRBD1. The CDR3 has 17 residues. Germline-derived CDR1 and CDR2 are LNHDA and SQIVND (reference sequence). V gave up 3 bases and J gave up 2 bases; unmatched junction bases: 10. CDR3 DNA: TGTGCCAGTAGTATCGTCTCCGGACAGGGACTCACAGATACGCAGTATTTT. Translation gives CASSIVSGQGLTDTQYF.

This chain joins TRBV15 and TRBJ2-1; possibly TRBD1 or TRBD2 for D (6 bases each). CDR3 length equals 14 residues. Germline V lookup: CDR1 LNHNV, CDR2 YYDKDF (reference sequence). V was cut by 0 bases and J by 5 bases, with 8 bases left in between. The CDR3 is CATSRDRGHNEQFF. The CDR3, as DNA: TGTGCCACCAGCAGAGATCGGGGGCACAATGAGCAGTTCTTC. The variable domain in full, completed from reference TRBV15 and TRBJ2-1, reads DAMVIQNPRYQVTQFGKPVTLSCSQTLNHNVMYWYQQKSSQAPKLLFHYYDKDFNNEADTPDNFQSRRPNTSFCFLDIRSPGLGDTAMYLCATSRDRGHNEQFFGPGTRLTVL.

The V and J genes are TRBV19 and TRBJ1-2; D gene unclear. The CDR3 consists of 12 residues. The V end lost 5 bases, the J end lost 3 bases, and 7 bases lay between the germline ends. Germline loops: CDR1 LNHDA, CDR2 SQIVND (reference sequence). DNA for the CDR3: TGTGCCAGTAGTTTCACAGACTATGGCTACACCTTC. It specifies CASSFTDYGYTF.

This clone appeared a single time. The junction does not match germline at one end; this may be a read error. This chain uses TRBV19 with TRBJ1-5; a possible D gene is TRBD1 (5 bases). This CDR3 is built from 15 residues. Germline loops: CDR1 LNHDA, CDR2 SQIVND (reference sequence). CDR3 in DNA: TGTGCCAGTAGTTTCACGGCAGGGTCGAATCAGCCTCAGCATTTT. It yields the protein CASSFTAGSNQPQHF. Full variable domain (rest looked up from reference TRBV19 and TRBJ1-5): DGGITQSPKYLFRKEGQNVTLSCEQNLNHDAMYWYRQDPGQGLRLIYYSQIVNDFQKGDIAEGYSVSREKKESFPLTVTSAQKNPTAFYLCASSFTAGSNQPQHFGDGTRLSIL.

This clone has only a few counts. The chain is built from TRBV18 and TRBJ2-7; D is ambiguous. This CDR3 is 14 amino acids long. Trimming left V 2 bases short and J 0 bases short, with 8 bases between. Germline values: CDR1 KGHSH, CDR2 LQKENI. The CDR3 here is CASSPTRDSYEQYF. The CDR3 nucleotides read TGTGCCAGCTCACCAACAAGGGACTCCTACGAGCAGTACTTC.

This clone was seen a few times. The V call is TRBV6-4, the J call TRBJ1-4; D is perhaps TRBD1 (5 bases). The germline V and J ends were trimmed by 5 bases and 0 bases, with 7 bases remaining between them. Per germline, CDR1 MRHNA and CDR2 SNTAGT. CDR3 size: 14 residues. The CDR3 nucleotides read TGTGCCAGCAGTCCGGGACCAACTAATGAAAAACTGTTTTTT. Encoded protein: CASSPGPTNEKLFF.

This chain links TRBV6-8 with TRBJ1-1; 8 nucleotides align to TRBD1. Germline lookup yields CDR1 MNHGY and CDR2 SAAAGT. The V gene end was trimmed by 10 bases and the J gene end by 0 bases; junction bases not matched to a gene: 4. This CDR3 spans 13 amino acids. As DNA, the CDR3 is TGTGCCACGGACAGGGTAATGAACACTGAAGCTTTCTTT. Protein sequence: CATDRVMNTEAFF.

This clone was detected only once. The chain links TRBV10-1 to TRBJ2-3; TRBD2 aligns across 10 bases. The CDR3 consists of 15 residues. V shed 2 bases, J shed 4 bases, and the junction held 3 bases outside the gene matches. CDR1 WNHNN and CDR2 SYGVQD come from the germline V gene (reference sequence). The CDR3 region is CASSEGGLAADTQYF. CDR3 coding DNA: TGCGCCAGCAGTGAGGGAGGACTAGCGGCAGATACGCAGTATTTT.

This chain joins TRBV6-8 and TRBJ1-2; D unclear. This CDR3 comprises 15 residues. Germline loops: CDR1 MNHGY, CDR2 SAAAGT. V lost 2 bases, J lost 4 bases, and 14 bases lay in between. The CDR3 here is CASSYKSGLIYGYTF. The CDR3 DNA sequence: TGTGCCAGCAGTTACAAGTCAGGTCTAATCTATGGCTACACCTTC.